This TCR beta chain was recovered during a study of control samples from healthy donors and cancer patients. Libraries were prepared by immunoSEQ multiplex PCR; TCRdb keeps only in-frame clonotypes and omits some of them. Counted here are about 160,000 clones, roughly 92% occurring once; the ten biggest clones make up about 0.73%. The sequenced sample was blood. The receptor was derived from a woman aged 25 to 45 in good health.

CDR3 DNA: TGCAGCGTGACCCAGTACAATGAGCAGTTCTTC. The encoded protein is CSVTQYNEQFF. The chain couples TRBV29-1 to TRBJ2-1, with D hard to call. CDR1 is SQVTM and CDR2 is ANQGSEA in the germline V gene. V lost 6 bases to trimming and J lost 4 bases, with 7 bases between them. CDR3 length: 11 amino acids.